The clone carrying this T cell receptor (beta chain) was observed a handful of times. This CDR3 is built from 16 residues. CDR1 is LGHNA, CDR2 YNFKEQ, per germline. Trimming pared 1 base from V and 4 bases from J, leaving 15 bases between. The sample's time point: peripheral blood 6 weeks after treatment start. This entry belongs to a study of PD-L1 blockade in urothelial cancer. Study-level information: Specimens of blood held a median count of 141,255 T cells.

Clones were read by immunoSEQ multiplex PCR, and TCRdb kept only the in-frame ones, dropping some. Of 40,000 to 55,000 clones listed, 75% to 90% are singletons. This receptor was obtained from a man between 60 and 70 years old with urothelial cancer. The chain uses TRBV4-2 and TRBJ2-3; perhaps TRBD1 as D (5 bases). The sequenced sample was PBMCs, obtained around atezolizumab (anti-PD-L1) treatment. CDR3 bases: TGTGCCAGCAGCCAAGGTATACAGGTCTCACCAGATACGCAGTATTTT. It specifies CASSQGIQVSPDTQYF.